This T cell receptor (beta chain) was documented in a study of a mutant IDH1 vaccine in newly diagnosed glioma (dated by TCRdb to the early 2020s). Concerning the study at large: Patients were given eight vaccinations, in weeks 1, 3, 5, 7, 11, 15, 19 and 23, which matched visits V03 through V10. Vaccination began 4-6 weeks after radiotherapy alone, or alongside temozolomide cycles in the chemotherapy-containing groups. Of the 25 to 35 treated patients, approximately 62% were male and about 40% were female, and a mean age of 40.4 years was recorded. Prior to enrollment, standard therapy consisting of radiotherapy alone, temozolomide alone, or radiochemotherapy with temozolomide had been administered to patients, with the combination being received by most patients. Peripheral blood was collected at six visits: V03 (baseline), V05, V07, V10, V12 and V13. For exploratory analyses, longitudinal TCRB deep sequencing was carried out in some 25 treated patients wherever samples were available.

V loses 5 bases of germline sequence and J loses 2 bases, and the interval between the two ends is 7 bases. The CDR3 covers 13 residues, taking in both the cysteine and the phenylalanine. Only CDR3 DNA is held: 39 bases, read in frame from base 1. CDR1 and CDR2 are read off the germline V gene as SGHTA and FQGTGA. Paper-wide results and their limitations: Availability determined which PBMC samples were chosen for TCRB deep sequencing. Vaccine-induced immune responses across multiple MHC alleles were detected in over 85% of patients. Changes in the top peripheral T cell clonotypes picked up by TCRB sequencing did not appear to be linked to pseudoprogression. The authors noted that analyses of patient blood samples could not be reproduced because of sample limitations.

Taken with the paper, the label for time point translates to: week 5, during vaccination. Every vaccine dose consisted of 300 ug of a 20-mer mutant IDH1 peptide in Montanide, administered subcutaneously together with topical imiquimod. The donors had newly diagnosed IDH1-mutant astrocytomas of WHO grade 3 or 4 that showed loss of nuclear ATRX. The samples were drawn from NOA16, a multicentre, single-arm, open-label phase I trial in Germany that tested a mutant IDH1 peptide vaccine in humans for the first time. The DNeasy Blood and Tissue Kit was used to extract genomic DNA from EDTA blood for TCRB sequencing. Turning to this clone: The antigen it recognizes is unknown. There are no base qualities to consult, and no much larger clone falls within one base.

The protocol used for the library was the immunoSEQ multiplex PCR assay. Rearranged TCR beta chain sequences were amplified using the hsTCRB Kit according to the manufacturer's protocol. Sequencing of TCRB libraries was carried out on an Illumina MiSeq. The published analysis was carried out like this. The proprietary platform of the kit vendor was used for demultiplexing, trimming and gene mapping. Not all clones reach the TCRdb copy of this immuneACCESS table, which keeps in-frame sequences only. Checked studies attribute under half of the gap to unresolved V genes and leave the rest unexplained. That table is the source of V, J and clone size, and D and trimming were worked out from the DNA. Counted in this sample were over 35,000 clones; more than 85% of them appeared once. The ten largest make up roughly 2.6% of the sample.

The chain couples TRBV7-3 to TRBJ1-5; no D gene is confidently identified. This TCR was sampled from a man over 45 with glioma. Sequenced here: PBMCs, sampled from a glioma patient whose treatment included an IDH1 peptide vaccine. For the CDR3, the sequence is CASSPQGNQPQHF. The sequenced DNA: TGTGCCAGCAGCCCCCAAGGCAATCAGCCCCAGCATTTT. When the CDR3 is completed using the reference TRBV7-3 and TRBJ1-5 genes on either side, the full variable domain is GAGVSQTPSNKVTEKGKYVELRCDPISGHTALYWYRQSLGQGPEFLIYFQGTGAADDSGLPNDRFFAVRPEGSVSTLKIQRTERGDSAVYLCASSPQGNQPQHFGDGTRLSIL.